This is a list of T cell receptor beta chains from one sample in a study of blood T cell repertoires in COVID-19. Some clones are missing from TCRdb's copy, which holds only in-frame ones; the method was immunoSEQ multiplex PCR. The sample has about 220,000 clones; 85% are singletons. Material for sequencing was peripheral blood. These receptors were collected from a man aged 50 or older who had recovered from COVID-19. CDR3s include the opening cysteine and the closing phenylalanine or tryptophan. The D gene is left open where the match is weak. Size tells how often a clone was seen (once, few, many) or the class of an expanded clone, and some rows leave it out.

clone_size | j_call | v_call | d_call | cdr3_aa | cdr3_nt
- | TRBJ2-5 | TRBV18 | - | CASSPHRQETQYF | TGTGCCAGCTCACCACACAGACAAGAGACCCAGTACTTC
- | TRBJ1-2 | TRBV4-1 | TRBD1 | CASSQDRGTGRKRYTF | TGCGCCAGCAGCCAAGACCGAGGGACAGGGAGGAAGCGCTACACCTTC
- | TRBJ1-1 | TRBV2 | - | CASANARTSGEAFF | TGTGCCAGCGCGAACGCAAGAACGTCCGGTGAAGCTTTCTTT
- | TRBJ2-5 | TRBV6-1 | TRBD1 | CASSDNTGGRETQYF | TGTGCCAGCAGTGATAATACAGGGGGTCGGGAGACCCAGTACTTC
once | TRBJ2-3 | TRBV5-6 | - | CASLDYPSTDTQYF | TGTGCCAGTCTCGACTATCCTAGCACAGATACGCAGTATTTT
- | TRBJ1-6 | TRBV7-8 | - | CASSRGGNSPLHF | TGTGCCAGCAGCCGAGGAGGGAATTCACCCCTCCACTTT
- | TRBJ1-6 | TRBV28 | TRBD1 | CASSLPLHRGYNSPLHF | TGTGCCAGCAGTTTACCGCTTCACAGGGGCTATAATTCACCCCTCCACTTT
- | TRBJ2-1 | TRBV11-2 | TRBD2 | CASSSRLAGGYNEQFF | TGTGCCAGCAGCTCCCGGCTAGCGGGAGGGTACAATGAGCAGTTCTTC
- | TRBJ2-3 | TRBV10-1 | - | CASSMRAPASTDTQYF | TGCGCCAGCAGCATGAGGGCCCCGGCCAGCACAGATACGCAGTATTTT
once | TRBJ2-7 | TRBV5-1 | TRBD2 | CASSGTSGRNGEQYF | TGCGCCAGCAGCGGGACTAGCGGGAGGAATGGGGAGCAGTACTTC
once | TRBJ2-7 | TRBV27 | - | CASRRLDGLLYEQYF | TGTGCCAGCAGACGATTGGATGGACTGCTCTACGAGCAGTACTTC
many | TRBJ1-1 | TRBV5-1 | TRBD1 | CASSVHQGAGTEAFF | TGCGCCAGCAGCGTCCATCAGGGGGCAGGCACTGAAGCTTTCTTT
once | TRBJ2-1 | TRBV27 | TRBD2 | CASSPGLAWDNEQFF | TGTGCCAGCAGCCCGGGACTAGCTTGGGACAATGAGCAGTTCTTC
- | TRBJ1-2 | TRBV30 | - | CAWSSGRGYGYTF | TGTGCCTGGAGCAGTGGCAGGGGCTATGGCTACACCTTC
- | TRBJ2-1 | TRBV5-4 | - | CASSLGSGAYNEQFF | TGTGCCAGCAGCTTGGGGAGCGGCGCCTACAATGAGCAGTTCTTC
- | TRBJ1-5 | TRBV7-9 | - | CASSSGTSSNQPQHF | TGTGCCAGCAGCTCAGGGACTTCTAGCAATCAGCCCCAGCATTTT
- | TRBJ2-1 | TRBV5-1 | TRBD2 | CASSFTSGVYNEQFF | TGCGCCAGCAGTTTTACTAGCGGGGTCTACAATGAGCAGTTCTTC
- | TRBJ2-1 | TRBV5-1 | TRBD2 | CASSLPLADNEQFF | TGCGCCAGCAGCTTGCCACTAGCGGACAATGAGCAGTTCTTC
- | TRBJ1-1 | TRBV28 | - | CASSLSGNTEAFF | TGTGCCAGCAGTTTGTCCGGGAACACTGAAGCTTTCTTT
few | TRBJ1-1 | TRBV28 | - | CASSLAYEAFF | TGTGCCAGCAGTTTAGCGTATGAAGCTTTCTTT
- | TRBJ2-2 | TRBV3-1/TRBV3-2 | TRBD1 | CASSHRQGAGTGELFF | TGTGCCAGCAGCCACCGACAGGGGGCGGGGACCGGGGAGCTGTTTTTT
- | TRBJ1-6 | TRBV7-9 | TRBD1 | CASSAWTGGLSPLHF | TGTGCCAGCAGCGCTTGGACAGGGGGTCTTTCACCCCTCCACTTT
- | TRBJ2-2 | TRBV6-5 | TRBD2 | CASRTGTRGTGELFF | TGTGCCAGCAGAACCGGGACTAGAGGGACCGGGGAGCTGTTTTTT
few | TRBJ2-7 | TRBV21-1 | - | CASIGSYEQYF | TGTGCCAGCATCGGTAGCTACGAGCAGTACTTC
- | TRBJ2-1 | TRBV11-2 | - | CASSSYPGTSTYNEQFF | TGTGCCAGCAGCTCATATCCCGGGACTTCCACCTACAATGAGCAGTTCTTC
- | TRBJ2-7 | TRBV19 | - | CASSTGVRGEQYF | TGTGCCAGTAGTACTGGAGTACGGGGAGAGCAGTACTTC
- | TRBJ2-1 | TRBV5-1 | - | CASSLKQGGGYNEQFF | TGCGCCAGCAGCTTAAAACAGGGCGGGGGCTACAATGAGCAGTTCTTC
- | TRBJ2-3 | TRBV7-2 | - | CASSLGAGDTQYF | TGTGCCAGCAGCTTAGGGGCGGGAGATACGCAGTATTTT
- | TRBJ1-6 | TRBV18 | TRBD1 | CASSRRQGGNSPLHF | TGTGCCAGCTCACGAAGACAGGGTGGTAATTCACCCCTCCACTTT
once | TRBJ1-2 | TRBV28 | - | CASSGDIGGYTF | TGTGCCAGCAGTGGGGACATTGGCGGCTACACCTTC
- | TRBJ2-5 | TRBV7-9 | - | CASSFWGQQETQYF | TGTGCCAGCAGCTTTTGGGGACAACAAGAGACCCAGTACTTC
- | TRBJ2-1 | TRBV19 | TRBD2 | CASSNQPFSGLAANEQFF | TGTGCCAGTAGTAACCAACCCTTTTCGGGACTAGCGGCAAATGAGCAGTTCTTC
- | TRBJ2-2 | TRBV10-2 | - | CASQLGAGELFF | TGCGCCAGCCAACTTGGTGCCGGGGAGCTGTTTTTT
once | TRBJ1-4 | TRBV7-8 | TRBD1 | CASSLDRGYNEKLFF | TGTGCCAGCAGCTTAGACAGGGGCTATAATGAAAAACTGTTTTTT
- | TRBJ2-5 | TRBV5-1 | - | CASSLVLRGPETQYF | TGCGCCAGCAGCTTGGTTCTGCGGGGGCCAGAGACCCAGTACTTC
once | TRBJ2-5 | TRBV10-1 | - | CASSDSGNQETQYF | TGCGCCAGCAGTGACTCAGGGAACCAAGAGACCCAGTACTTC
few | TRBJ1-2 | TRBV27 | - | CASRPDRSTGANYGYTF | TGTGCCAGCAGGCCAGACAGGAGCACTGGGGCCAACTATGGCTACACCTTC
few | TRBJ2-7 | TRBV6-2/TRBV6-3 | TRBD2 | CASSYSTRLAVSYEQYF | TGTGCCAGCAGTTACTCGACGCGACTAGCGGTCTCCTACGAGCAGTACTTC
- | TRBJ2-2 | TRBV18 | - | CASSPGSGGPNTGELFF | TGTGCCAGCTCACCGGGATCCGGAGGGCCAAACACCGGGGAGCTGTTTTTT
- | TRBJ1-1 | TRBV5-6 | TRBD1 | CASSVTGGRTEAFF | TGTGCCAGCAGCGTCACAGGGGGCCGGACTGAAGCTTTCTTT
- | TRBJ2-5 | TRBV7-2 | TRBD2 | CASRLAIAGRETQYF | TGTGCCAGCAGGCTTGCAATAGCGGGAAGAGAGACCCAGTACTTC
- | TRBJ2-1 | TRBV18 | TRBD2 | CASSPIAGGDYNEQFF | TGTGCCAGCTCTCCCATAGCGGGAGGCGACTACAATGAGCAGTTCTTC
- | TRBJ2-2 | TRBV19 | - | CASSGATRGTGELFF | TGTGCCAGTAGCGGAGCGACGAGGGGGACCGGGGAGCTGTTTTTT
- | TRBJ1-2 | TRBV15 | TRBD1 | CATSRADRHYGYTF | TGTGCCACCAGCAGAGCGGACAGGCACTATGGCTACACCTTC
- | TRBJ2-1 | TRBV18 | - | CASSQLGFGTPYNEQFF | TGTGCCAGCTCACAATTAGGGTTTGGGACTCCTTACAATGAGCAGTTCTTC
once | TRBJ1-2 | TRBV6-6 | - | CASGQDGMNYGYTF | TGTGCCAGCGGACAAGATGGAATGAACTATGGCTACACCTTC
- | TRBJ2-7 | TRBV9 | - | CASSVGAGYSYEQYF | TGTGCCAGCAGCGTAGGGGCAGGGTACTCCTACGAGCAGTACTTC
- | TRBJ2-3 | TRBV19 | - | CASKLASSTDTQYF | TGTGCCAGTAAACTAGCCAGTAGCACAGATACGCAGTATTTT
- | TRBJ2-3 | TRBV29-1 | - | CSARGSHRGGDTQYF | TGCAGCGCCAGGGGGTCCCACAGGGGGGGAGATACGCAGTATTTT